These T cell receptor beta chains were read from a single sample in a study of blood T cell repertoires in COVID-19. Sequencing was performed with immunoSEQ multiplex PCR; in TCRdb, only in-frame clones are kept and a portion is missing. Of a few hundred thousand clones listed, about 80% are singletons. Sequencing input: peripheral blood. All receptors come from a human donor in a cohort sampled during active COVID-19. CDR3s leave out the opening cysteine and the closing phenylalanine or tryptophan. The order of the fields is V gene, CDR3 protein.

v_gene: TRBV5-8; CDR3aa: ASRLDRYQPQH
v_gene: TRBV6-2/TRBV6-3; CDR3aa: ASSYGRGGWQY
v_gene: TRBV5-1; CDR3aa: ASSLGNRLNTEAF
v_gene: TRBV6-5; CDR3aa: ASTRGGAGNQPQH
v_gene: TRBV6-5; CDR3aa: ASTGQGFSPLH
v_gene: TRBV15; CDR3aa: ATSNGGKETQY
v_gene: TRBV19; CDR3aa: ASSIGWRTGANTEAF
v_gene: TRBV4-2; CDR3aa: ASSQGAGTDRDEQF
v_gene: TRBV3-1/TRBV3-2; CDR3aa: ASSHVPGQTYYEQY
v_gene: TRBV19; CDR3aa: ASSIRDTNQPQH
v_gene: TRBV28; CDR3aa: ASSLHTGQGGNQPQH
v_gene: TRBV28; CDR3aa: ASSPLRDIQPQH
v_gene: TRBV9; CDR3aa: ASSVEVGRGEQY
v_gene: TRBV11-2; CDR3aa: ASSYGTFDPEAF
v_gene: TRBV5-1; CDR3aa: ASSAGLAGAFMETQY
v_gene: TRBV19; CDR3aa: ASSAGGNTEAF
v_gene: TRBV5-1; CDR3aa: ASSLGGGAHEQF
v_gene: TRBV4-2; CDR3aa: ASSQEETSEYNEQF
v_gene: TRBV21-1; CDR3aa: ASSKKGAQRSNEKLF
v_gene: TRBV4-3; CDR3aa: ASSQEARVGVTEAF
v_gene: TRBV7-3; CDR3aa: ASSLPRGGRDEQF
v_gene: TRBV2; CDR3aa: ASRPGRGNEKLF
v_gene: TRBV29-1; CDR3aa: SVDSSGGYNEQF
v_gene: TRBV18; CDR3aa: ASSPPSLAGGNEQY
v_gene: TRBV29-1; CDR3aa: SVELPGNILRQQY
v_gene: TRBV6-6; CDR3aa: ASSFGPNSYEQY
v_gene: TRBV4-3; CDR3aa: ASSQDRMGGLDTQY
v_gene: TRBV3-1/TRBV3-2; CDR3aa: ASSQDNSWAEGTQY
v_gene: TRBV4-1; CDR3aa: ASSQGQGRNTGELF
v_gene: TRBV12-3/TRBV12-4; CDR3aa: ASSLVPNTQY
v_gene: TRBV4-1; CDR3aa: ASSQTGNSNQPQH